The rows below give T cell receptor beta chains drawn from one sample of a study of cytomegalovirus exposure and HLA in healthy donors. Data came from immunoSEQ multiplex PCR; TCRdb stores just in-frame clones and leaves some out. The repertoire holds 200,000 or so clones, with roughly 68% as singletons. Sequencing was carried out using PBMCs. Receptor source: a man aged 40-55 years in good health and CMV-seropositive. The CDR3 runs from the conserved cysteine through the conserved F or W. Each record gives: clone size, D gene, J gene, V gene, CDR3 protein, CDR3 DNA. The D gene is left open where the match is weak. Rows may omit the clone size; those that give it use once, few, many or a size class.

size: .; D: TRBD1; J: TRBJ1-1; V: TRBV5-1; CDR3: CASSPEGATNTEAFF; DNA: TGCGCCAGCAGCCCGGAGGGGGCCACGAACACTGAAGCTTTCTTT
size: .; D: .; J: TRBJ1-3; V: TRBV7-5; CDR3: CVRSLGHIGNTIYF; DNA: TGTGTCAGAAGCTTAGGGCACATCGGAAACACCATATATTTT
size: once; D: TRBD1; J: TRBJ2-1; V: TRBV5-1; CDR3: CASSGDSNVNNEQFF; DNA: TGCGCCAGCAGCGGGGACAGTAATGTAAACAATGAGCAGTTCTTC
size: .; D: .; J: TRBJ1-5; V: TRBV7-2; CDR3: CASSFGRGSNQPQHF; DNA: TGTGCCAGCAGCTTTGGACGGGGGAGCAATCAGCCCCAGCATTTT
size: .; D: TRBD1; J: TRBJ1-5; V: TRBV19; CDR3: CASSPDRLNQPQHF; DNA: TGTGCCAGTAGCCCGGACAGGCTCAATCAGCCCCAGCATTTT
size: .; D: .; J: TRBJ2-7; V: TRBV7-9; CDR3: CASLQKGGRWAEQYF; DNA: TGTGCCAGCCTACAAAAAGGGGGACGGTGGGCCGAGCAGTACTTC
size: .; D: TRBD1; J: TRBJ1-5; V: TRBV6-5; CDR3: CASSPTGNSNQPQHF; DNA: TGTGCCAGCAGTCCGACAGGGAATAGCAATCAGCCCCAGCATTTT
size: few; D: TRBD2; J: TRBJ2-1; V: TRBV5-4; CDR3: CASSFTSGGVGEQFF; DNA: TGTGCCAGCAGCTTCACCAGCGGGGGGGTTGGTGAGCAGTTCTTC
size: .; D: .; J: TRBJ1-5; V: TRBV27; CDR3: CASSLIGGVNQPQHF; DNA: TGTGCCAGCAGTTTAATTGGGGGCGTAAATCAGCCCCAGCATTTT
size: .; D: TRBD1; J: TRBJ2-1; V: TRBV7-9; CDR3: CASSSTIGQGRNEQFF; DNA: TGTGCCAGCAGCTCTACGATTGGACAGGGACGGAATGAGCAGTTCTTC
size: .; D: .; J: TRBJ1-2; V: TRBV2; CDR3: CASSLEGRYGYTF; DNA: TGTGCCAGCAGTCTGGAAGGGAGATATGGCTACACCTTC
size: few; D: .; J: TRBJ2-3; V: TRBV7-2; CDR3: CASSLGRLGGTQYF; DNA: TGTGCCAGCAGCTTAGGCCGCTTGGGGGGTACGCAGTATTTT
size: once; D: .; J: TRBJ2-7; V: TRBV10-3; CDR3: CAISGKSGTHTQEQYF; DNA: TGTGCCATCAGTGGTAAGTCCGGGACTCACACGCAAGAGCAGTACTTC
size: .; D: TRBD1; J: TRBJ1-3; V: TRBV15; CDR3: CATSRGDREGTIYF; DNA: TGTGCCACCAGCAGAGGGGACAGGGAGGGCACCATATATTTT
size: .; D: TRBD1; J: TRBJ2-1; V: TRBV19; CDR3: CASSMRGQGLSEQFF; DNA: TGTGCCAGTAGTATGAGAGGACAGGGTTTGAGTGAGCAGTTCTTC
size: .; D: TRBD1; J: TRBJ1-1; V: TRBV7-2; CDR3: CASRYGTAGEAFF; DNA: TGTGCCAGCAGATACGGGACAGCCGGGGAAGCTTTCTTT
size: .; D: .; J: TRBJ1-1; V: TRBV10-3; CDR3: CAISDQQNTEAFF; DNA: TGTGCCATCAGTGACCAACAAAACACTGAAGCTTTCTTT
size: once; D: .; J: TRBJ1-2; V: TRBV5-1; CDR3: CASSSDTGPSGYTF; DNA: TGCGCCAGCAGCTCGGACACAGGTCCCAGTGGCTACACCTTC
size: few; D: TRBD1; J: TRBJ1-2; V: TRBV5-5; CDR3: CASSTTGGNYGYTF; DNA: TGTGCCAGCAGCACCACAGGGGGAAACTATGGCTACACCTTC
size: .; D: TRBD1; J: TRBJ2-7; V: TRBV5-6; CDR3: CASSLGQGIYEQYF; DNA: TGTGCCAGCAGCTTGGGACAGGGGATCTACGAGCAGTACTTC
size: .; D: .; J: TRBJ1-2; V: TRBV19; CDR3: CASSTDNRAYGYTF; DNA: TGTGCCAGTAGTACCGACAACAGGGCTTATGGCTACACCTTC
size: .; D: .; J: TRBJ1-1; V: TRBV28; CDR3: CASSFGEGTEAFF; DNA: TGTGCCAGCAGTTTTGGGGAGGGCACTGAAGCTTTCTTT